A single T cell receptor (beta chain) is shown here with its context. The ends were cut back, 3 bases at V and 0 bases at J, with 11 bases in the middle. This CDR3 spans 16 amino acids. The germline gives CDR1 LNHDA, CDR2 SQIVND (reference sequence). These data belong to a study of T cells in Graves' hyperthyroidism and ophthalmopathy. What was amplified from RNA transcripts were TCR beta CDR3 regions. Carried out on the TCR CDR3, a first-round RT-PCR used the HTBI primer set. Using its own MiXCR run on the multiplex PCR reads, TCRdb lists one record per CDR3 protein. The repertoire includes approximately 360,000 distinct CDR3 sequences, 15% to 18% of them detected once, and 25% to 35% sits in the top ten.

This sequence originates from a woman aged 18-29 years with Graves' hyperthyroidism that later progressed to Graves' ophthalmopathy. Sequencing used blood. The chain joins TRBV19 to TRBJ2-2, with D unclear. CDR3 in amino acids: CASSIGLLANTGELFF. CDR3 in DNA: TGTGCCAGTAGTATTGGGCTACTCGCGAACACCGGGGAGCTGTTTTTT.